A selection of T cell receptor beta chains follows, all from one sample in a study of blood T cell repertoires in COVID-19. Repertoires were generated with immunoSEQ multiplex PCR, while TCRdb's copy carries only in-frame clones and drops some. The table lists approximately 110,000 clones, approximately 90% of them singletons, with approximately 2% in the top ten. Sequenced material: peripheral blood. The receptors come from a man over 45 with COVID-19, enrolled during active disease. Each CDR3 is given with its conserved first and last residue. The D gene is left open where the match is weak. Not all rows give a size; the values are once, few, many and, for expanded clones, a class.

TRBV4-2	-	-	16	TRBJ1-3	TGTGCCAGCAGCCAAGATCACGCAGGTTCTGGAAACACCATATATTTT	CASSQDHAGSGNTIYF
TRBV11-2	-	TRBD2	16	TRBJ2-2	TGTGCCAGCAGCTTGTTTACTAGCGGGAGTGGCGGGGAGCTGTTTTTT	CASSLFTSGSGGELFF
TRBV7-9	-	-	14	TRBJ1-1	TGTGCCAGCAGCACAGGGAATCTAGACCCTGAAGCTTTCTTT	CASSTGNLDPEAFF
TRBV11-2	-	TRBD2	16	TRBJ2-3	TGTGCCAGCAGCTACGGGACTAGCGGGAGACCAGATACGCAGTATTTT	CASSYGTSGRPDTQYF
TRBV5-1	-	TRBD1	16	TRBJ2-5	TGCGCCAGCAGCTTGGAAAGACAGGGGTCAAGAGAGACCCAGTACTTC	CASSLERQGSRETQYF
TRBV9	-	-	14	TRBJ2-4	TGTGCCAGCAGCCTTTTAGCAGAGGGTAACATTCAGTACTTC	CASSLLAEGNIQYF
TRBV10-3	-	-	14	TRBJ1-1	TGTGCCATCAGACTAGCGGGGGTCGAGGCTGAAGCTTTCTTT	CAIRLAGVEAEAFF
TRBV13	-	-	13	TRBJ1-2	TGTGCCAGCAGCTTAGGCCAAGCAGGGGGCTACACCTTC	CASSLGQAGGYTF
TRBV15	-	TRBD2	18	TRBJ2-1	TGTGCCACCAGCAGTAGATCTAGCGGGAGGGCCCAATACAATGAGCAGTTCTTC	CATSSRSSGRAQYNEQFF
TRBV19	-	TRBD2	17	TRBJ2-2	TGTGCCAGTAGTATTCAACTAGCGGGAGGGCTGTCCGGGGAGCTGTTTTTT	CASSIQLAGGLSGELFF
TRBV5-1	-	TRBD1	15	TRBJ2-7	TGCGCCAGCAGCTTGGGACAGGGGCGGTTTTACGAGCAGTACTTC	CASSLGQGRFYEQYF
TRBV2	-	-	14	TRBJ1-2	TGTGCCAGCAGTGCTCCGGAGGGGCCGACGGGCTACACCTTC	CASSAPEGPTGYTF
TRBV5-1	-	TRBD2	15	TRBJ2-1	TGCGCCAGCAGCTTGGGGACTAGCGGCTACAATGAGCAGTTCTTC	CASSLGTSGYNEQFF
TRBV13	many	-	14	TRBJ2-2	TGTGCCAGCAGCTTAGGGACACTCACCGGGGAGCTGTTTTTT	CASSLGTLTGELFF
TRBV10-3	-	-	15	TRBJ1-2	TGTGCCACTAGTGGACGGGCAGGGGAAGTGCATGGCTACACCTTC	CATSGRAGEVHGYTF
TRBV7-2	-	-	14	TRBJ2-2	TGTGCCAGCAGCTTGGTCAGCGTCACCGGGGAGCTGTTTTTT	CASSLVSVTGELFF
TRBV19	-	TRBD1	16	TRBJ1-2	TGTGCCAGTAGGAGCAACAGGGGTGGGAATTCGGCTGGCTACACCTTC	CASRSNRGGNSAGYTF
TRBV6-5	-	TRBD1	15	TRBJ1-6	TGTGCCAGCAGCCAAGGACAGGGAAGGTCGTCACCCCTCCACTTT	CASSQGQGRSSPLHF
TRBV10-2	-	-	12	TRBJ1-2	TGCGCCAGCAGTGAGTCGGAGGATGGCTACACCTTC	CASSESEDGYTF
TRBV9	-	TRBD1	15	TRBJ1-1	TGTGCCAGCAGCGTTACAGGGGAGTTGGACACTGAAGCTTTCTTT	CASSVTGELDTEAFF
TRBV5-6	-	-	14	TRBJ1-6	TGTGCCAGCAGCTTGAGGCCAGGGGCTTCACCCCTCCACTTT	CASSLRPGASPLHF
TRBV5-6	-	TRBD1	14	TRBJ2-4	TGTGCCAGCAGCTGGGGACAGGGGACAAACATTCAGTACTTC	CASSWGQGTNIQYF
TRBV11-3	-	-	15	TRBJ2-3	TGTGCCAGCAGCTTAAATGGACTACGCACAGATACGCAGTATTTT	CASSLNGLRTDTQYF
TRBV9	-	-	14	TRBJ2-1	TGTGCCAGCAGCGTAGACCTGAGGGACAATGAGCAGTTCTTC	CASSVDLRDNEQFF
TRBV25-1	-	-	13	TRBJ1-1	TGTGCCAGCAGTGTCCTAGGAACGGGTGAAGCTTTCTTT	CASSVLGTGEAFF
TRBV3-1/TRBV3-2	-	TRBD1	15	TRBJ2-6	TGTGCCAGCAGCTATTGGACAGGAACGGCCAACGTCCTGACTTTC	CASSYWTGTANVLTF
TRBV4-1	-	-	15	TRBJ1-1	TGCGCCAGCAGCCAATGGGGGGAGCCGAACACTGAAGCTTTCTTT	CASSQWGEPNTEAFF
TRBV27	-	TRBD2	15	TRBJ2-2	TGTGCCAGCAGGACTAGCGGGAGCGTCACCGGGGAGCTGTTTTTT	CASRTSGSVTGELFF
TRBV12-3/TRBV12-4	-	-	13	TRBJ1-2	TGTGCCAGCAGTCCGACCGGGAACTATGGCTACACCTTC	CASSPTGNYGYTF
TRBV5-1	-	TRBD1	16	TRBJ2-2	TGCGCCAGCAGCTTGCCGGGACAGGGGTTCACCGGGGAGCTGTTTTTT	CASSLPGQGFTGELFF
TRBV7-9	-	TRBD2	18	TRBJ2-1	TGTGCCAGCAGCTCGAGCTTCCTAGCGGGAACCTCCTACAATGAGCAGTTCTTC	CASSSSFLAGTSYNEQFF
TRBV4-2	-	TRBD2	16	TRBJ2-5	TGTGCCAGCAGCCAAGAGGAAAATAGCGGGAGAGAGACCCAGTACTTC	CASSQEENSGRETQYF
TRBV9	-	-	15	TRBJ1-4	TGTGCCAGCAGCGTAGGGGCGTCGATAAATGAAAAACTGTTTTTT	CASSVGASINEKLFF
TRBV27	once	-	16	TRBJ2-2	TGTGCCAGCAGTTTCCGGGGGGCTTGGGGCACCGGGGAGCTGTTTTTT	CASSFRGAWGTGELFF
TRBV9	-	-	13	TRBJ2-5	TGTGCCAGCAGCCCCCCTAGGGGGGAGACCCAGTACTTC	CASSPPRGETQYF
TRBV24-1	once	-	12	TRBJ2-5	TGTGCCACCAGCGGGTCCCAAGAGACCCAGTACTTC	CATSGSQETQYF
TRBV28	once	-	11	TRBJ2-3	TGTGCCAGCACCACTTCGGATACGCAGTATTTT	CASTTSDTQYF
TRBV7-9	-	-	12	TRBJ2-1	TGTGCCAGCAGCCTACAGTACAATGAGCAGTTCTTC	CASSLQYNEQFF
TRBV7-2	-	TRBD2	16	TRBJ2-5	TGTGCCAGCAGCTTAGAACTAGCGGGGGAACAAGAGACCCAGTACTTC	CASSLELAGEQETQYF
TRBV6-6	-	-	17	TRBJ2-7	TGTGCCAGCAGTCCCCCCGGAGGGAGCAAACGCTCCTACGAGCAGTACTTC	CASSPPGGSKRSYEQYF
TRBV29-1	-	TRBD1	14	TRBJ2-5	TGCAGCGTCGGTGGACAGGGTACGCAAGAGACCCAGTACTTC	CSVGGQGTQETQYF
TRBV6-4	-	-	14	TRBJ1-4	TGTGCCAGCACTGACGGAAGGGAGGGTGAAAAACTGTTTTTT	CASTDGREGEKLFF
TRBV11-2	few	TRBD2	15	TRBJ2-1	TGTGCCAGCACCTATCCCTCGCGGGGGGGCCCTGAGCAGTTCTTC	CASTYPSRGGPEQFF
TRBV27	-	TRBD2	15	TRBJ2-5	TGTGCCAGCAGTTTAGGTCGGCGGGGGGGGGAGACCCAGTACTTC	CASSLGRRGGETQYF
TRBV29-1	-	TRBD1	11	TRBJ1-1	TGCAGCGTGGAACAGGGGGCTGAAGCTTTCTTT	CSVEQGAEAFF
TRBV5-1	-	-	14	TRBJ2-5	TGCGCCAGCAGCTTGGGTGGGGGGCAAGAGACCCAGTACTTC	CASSLGGGQETQYF
TRBV7-9	-	-	13	TRBJ2-5	TGTGCCAGCAGCATCAGGGTCCGGGAGACCCAGTACTTC	CASSIRVRETQYF
TRBV19	-	-	16	TRBJ2-4	TGTGCCAGTAGTATTCGCGCAGGGCTAGCCAAAAACATTCAGTACTTC	CASSIRAGLAKNIQYF
TRBV28	-	-	14	TRBJ1-5	TGTGCCAGCAGTTTGAGGCCCAGCAATCAGCCCCAGCATTTT	CASSLRPSNQPQHF